This section outlines one T cell receptor (beta chain) sequence together with its context. This sample is drawn from a study of blood T cell repertoires in COVID-19. Overall study context: T cells, B-cell-depleted T cells, or PBMCs provided the cDNA or gDNA that served as material.

This table comes from immunoSEQ multiplex PCR, and its TCRdb copy is limited to in-frame clones, with some not included. The sample lists about 430,000 clones, 80% to 90% occurring once. Those enrolled in Seattle joined during active infection and were followed longitudinally afterward. Trimming at V came to 5 bases and at J to 7 bases, leaving 8 bases not matched to a gene. The CDR3 covers 15 residues. Germline CDR1 reads SEHNR; CDR2 reads FQNEAQ (reference sequence). The sequence was obtained from a man in his late teens or twenties with COVID-19, enrolled during active disease. The V call is TRBV7-9, the J call TRBJ2-1; 10 bases align to TRBD2. Sequencing was performed on peripheral blood. CDR3 region: CASSLKRGGLNEQFF. As DNA, the CDR3 is TGTGCCAGCAGCCTTAAGCGGGGGGGCTTAAATGAGCAGTTCTTC.